These 4 T cell receptor beta chains originate from one sample sequenced in a study of blood T cell repertoires in COVID-19 (dated by TCRdb to 2020 to 2021). Library preparation used the immunoSEQ multiplex PCR assay. The clones in this table, taken by TCRdb from immuneACCESS, are in-frame only. Not every clone is retained; where verified, under half of the shortfall comes from an unresolved V gene, and the cause of the rest is unknown. The sample table lists 200,000 to 300,000 clones, approximately 86% of them with a count of one. Roughly 2% of the sample is in the top ten clones. The specimen was peripheral blood. These TCRs come from a man aged 25-45 years with active or convalescent COVID-19.

The chain combines TRBV2 with TRBJ1-2; possible D gene TRBD1, 5 bases. The V end was cut by 6 bases, the J end by 1 base, with 9 bases between. Looked up from germline, CDR1 is SNHLY and CDR2 is FYNNEI. There are 13 residues in the CDR3. CDR3 in DNA: TGTGCCAGCAGGGTGACAGTTAACTATGGCTACACCTTC. Its translation: CASRVTVNYGYTF.

The V call is TRBV10-1, the J call TRBJ2-5, with D possibly being TRBD1 (6 bases). CDR1 and CDR2 from the germline V gene are WNHNN and SYGVQD (reference sequence). The germline V and J ends were trimmed by 7 bases and 3 bases, with 15 bases remaining between them. CDR3 size: 14 residues. The CDR3 nucleotides read TGCGCCAGCACTGAACAGGGACATAAAGAGACCCAGTACTTC. Protein: CASTEQGHKETQYF.

This clone showed up just a few times. The chain uses TRBV5-5 and TRBJ1-5, with 12 bases matching TRBD1. The junction had 6 bases not matched to a gene; V was cut back by 2 bases and J by 3 bases. Germline V gives CDR1 SGHKS, CDR2 YYEKEE (reference sequence). This CDR3 spans 17 amino acids. DNA for the CDR3: TGTGCCAGCAGCTTCTCCGGGACAGGGGGCAACAATCAGCCCCAGCATTTT. It specifies CASSFSGTGGNNQPQHF.

V and J are TRBV18 and TRBJ1-3; D ambiguous. The CDR3 is made up of 16 amino acids. Germline V gene sequence: CDR1 KGHSH, CDR2 LQKENI. V lost 4 bases to trimming and J lost 0 bases, with 13 bases between them. In DNA form, the CDR3 reads TGTGCCAGCTCACAGAATGCGGCCAGCTCTGGAAACACCATATATTTT. It specifies CASSQNAASSGNTIYF.